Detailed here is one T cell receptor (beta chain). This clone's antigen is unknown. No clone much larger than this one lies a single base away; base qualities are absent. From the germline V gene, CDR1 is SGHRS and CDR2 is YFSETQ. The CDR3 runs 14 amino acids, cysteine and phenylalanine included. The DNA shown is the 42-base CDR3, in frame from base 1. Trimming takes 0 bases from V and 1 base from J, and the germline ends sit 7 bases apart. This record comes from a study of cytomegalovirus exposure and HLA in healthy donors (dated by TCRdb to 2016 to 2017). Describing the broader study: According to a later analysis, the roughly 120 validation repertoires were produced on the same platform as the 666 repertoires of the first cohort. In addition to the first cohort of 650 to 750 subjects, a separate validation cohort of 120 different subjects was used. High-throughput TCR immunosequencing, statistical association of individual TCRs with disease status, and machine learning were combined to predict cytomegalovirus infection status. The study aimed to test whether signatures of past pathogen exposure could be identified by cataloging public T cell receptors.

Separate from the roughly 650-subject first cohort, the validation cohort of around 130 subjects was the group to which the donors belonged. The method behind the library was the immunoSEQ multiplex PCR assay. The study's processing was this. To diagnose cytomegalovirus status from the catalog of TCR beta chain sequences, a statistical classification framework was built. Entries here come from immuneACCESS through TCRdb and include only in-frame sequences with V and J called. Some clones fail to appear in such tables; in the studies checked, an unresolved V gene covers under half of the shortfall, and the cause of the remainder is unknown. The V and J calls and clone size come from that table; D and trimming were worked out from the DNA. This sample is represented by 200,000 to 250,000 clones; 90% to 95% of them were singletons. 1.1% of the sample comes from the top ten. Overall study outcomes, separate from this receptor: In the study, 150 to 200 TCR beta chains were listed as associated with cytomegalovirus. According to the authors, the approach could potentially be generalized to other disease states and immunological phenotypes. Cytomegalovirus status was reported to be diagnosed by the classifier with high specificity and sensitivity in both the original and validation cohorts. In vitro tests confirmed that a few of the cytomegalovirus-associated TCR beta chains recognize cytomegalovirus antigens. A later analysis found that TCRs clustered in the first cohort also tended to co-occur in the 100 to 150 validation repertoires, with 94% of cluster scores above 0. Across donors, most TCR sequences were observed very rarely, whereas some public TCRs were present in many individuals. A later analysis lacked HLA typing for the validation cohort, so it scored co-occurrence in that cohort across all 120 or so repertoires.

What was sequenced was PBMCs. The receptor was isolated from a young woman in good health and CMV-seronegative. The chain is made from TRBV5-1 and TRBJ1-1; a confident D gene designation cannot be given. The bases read TGCGCCAGCAGCTTGGCGTCAGGGAACACTGAAGCTTTCTTT. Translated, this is CASSLASGNTEAFF.